The clone carrying this TCR beta chain was seen repeatedly, ten times or more. The antigen remains undetermined. Germline assignment: CDR1 SGHTA and CDR2 FQGNSA. J gave up 7 bases and V 2 bases, and 11 bases lay outside the gene matches. The CDR3 spans 17 residues. Arm-PCR of CDR3 regions with iRepertoire HTBI primers generated TCR beta libraries. TCRdb used MiXCR to reprocess the multiplex PCR reads, holding one entry per CDR3 protein. The sample has hundreds of thousands of distinct CDR3 sequences, 16% seen once; the top ten hold more than 15%. This sample stems from a study of regulatory T cells in long-lasting Graves disease. Study observations and caveats: TCR diversity was lower in persistent Graves' patients (versus newly diagnosed ones).

Time point indicated: newly diagnosed GD, antithyroid drugs for less than 3 months. Extracted RNA from PBMCs served as the source of the TCR library. A further study also used this sample, focusing on T cells in Graves' hyperthyroidism and ophthalmopathy. This second study says: A median about 7 months before onset, the model predicted ophthalmopathy.

The rearrangement joins TRBV7-2 to TRBJ2-1, with 10 bases fitting TRBD2. The starting material was peripheral blood mononuclear cells (PBMCs), obtained at new diagnosis, from a patient treated with antithyroid drugs. This clonotype was sampled from a woman under 40 with Graves disease. CDR3 coding DNA: TGTGCCAGCAGCTTACAGTCCGGGCTAGCGGGAGTTAATGAGCAGTTCTTC. Translating gives CASSLQSGLAGVNEQFF.